This T cell receptor beta chain was sequenced in a study of blood T cell repertoires in COVID-19. Study at large: The United States, Italy and Spain supplied acute and convalescent COVID-19 samples. In each case, the material was cDNA or gDNA derived from T cells, B-cell-depleted T cells, or PBMCs.

The germline V gene has CDR1 SGHRS and CDR2 YFSETQ. The germline V and J ends were trimmed by 5 bases and 0 bases, with 10 bases remaining between them. The CDR3 sequence is 14 residues long. In the study's own analysis: It was from reference gene primer amplification that nucleated cell counts were estimated. TCRdb's copy holds only in-frame clones and misses some; the assay was immunoSEQ multiplex PCR. V and J calls and clone size are those listed in that table; D and trimming were worked out from the DNA. The sample holds about 76,000 clones, 82% seen once. Sequenced sample: peripheral blood. The clonotype comes from a human donor in a cohort sampled during active COVID-19. This chain connects TRBV5-1 to TRBJ2-3; the D is unclear. The CDR3 DNA reads as TGCGCCAGCAGGTTTGCGGATAGCACAGATACGCAGTATTTT. This codes for CASRFADSTDTQYF.